These 30 T cell receptor beta chains came from one sample sequenced in a study of tumor-infiltrating lymphocytes in localized non-small cell lung cancer. Libraries were prepared by immunoSEQ multiplex PCR; TCRdb keeps only in-frame clonotypes and omits some of them. The table shows 15,000 to 20,000 clones, with 65% to 85% occurring only once. The sequenced material came from uninvolved lung tissue not adjacent to the tumor. The receptor set was obtained from a human donor with non-small cell lung cancer.

V and J are TRBV4-1 and TRBJ2-3; D may correspond to TRBD1 or TRBD2 (7 bases each). There are 16 residues in the CDR3. V gave up 2 bases and J gave up 5 bases, with 17 bases separating them. The germline CDR1 and CDR2 sequences are MGHRA and YSYEKL. This chain's CDR3 is CASSQKGGGSVDTQYF. CDR3 coding DNA: TGCGCCAGCAGCCAAAAAGGGGGCGGGAGCGTAGATACGCAGTATTTT.

This clone was seen more than once but under ten times. The chain recombines TRBV6-1 with TRBJ1-1; D unclear. Germline CDR1 MNHNS, CDR2 SASEGT. CDR3 size: 13 residues. Trimming stripped 4 bases from V and 4 bases from J, with 10 bases between. In DNA form, the CDR3 reads TGTGCCAGCAGTGCGGGATACGGCACTGAAGCTTTCTTT. This encodes CASSAGYGTEAFF.

This clone was picked up a small number of times. This chain connects TRBV10-3 to TRBJ1-5, with D possibly matching TRBD1 (5 bases). Trimming stripped 6 bases from V and 5 bases from J, with 11 bases between. The CDR3 extends over 13 amino acids. Germline V gene sequence: CDR1 ENHRY, CDR2 SYGVKD. The CDR3 sequence: CAIRRGVDQPQHF. As DNA, the CDR3 is TGTGCCATCAGGAGGGGAGTGGATCAGCCCCAGCATTTT.

This clone came up once. The J gene is TRBJ1-1, the V gene TRBV7-6; 7 positions match TRBD1. This CDR3 is built from 15 residues. Germline CDR1 reads SGHVS; CDR2 reads FNYEAQ. After removal of 5 bases from V and 0 bases from J, the junction contained 6 bases not matched to a gene. The CDR3 DNA follows: TGTGCCAGCAGCCAAAACAGGGGACTGAACACTGAAGCTTTCTTT. It translates to CASSQNRGLNTEAFF.

This chain connects TRBV19 to TRBJ1-4, with TRBD1 matching over 7 bases. CDR1 is LNHDA, CDR2 SQIVND, per germline (reference sequence). The junction had 9 bases not matched to a gene; V was cut back by 3 bases and J by 11 bases. This CDR3 contains 14 residues. In DNA, the CDR3 is TGTGCCAGTAGTATCGGCCAGGGGGAGCGGAAACTGTTTTTT. It yields the protein CASSIGQGERKLFF.

This chain connects TRBV5-1 to TRBJ1-5, with D possibly TRBD1 on 5 matching bases. Germline CDR1 SGHRS, CDR2 YFSETQ. Trimming removed 3 bases at V and 4 bases at J, with 14 bases between. This CDR3 is built from 15 residues. The CDR3 is CASSSAPGGNQPQHF. The CDR3 DNA is TGCGCCAGCAGCTCCGCCCCCGGGGGAAATCAGCCCCAGCATTTT.

V gene TRBV5-8 combines with J gene TRBJ2-7; D gene uncertain. Germline V gene lookup returns CDR1 SGHTS and CDR2 YDEGEE. V dropped 0 bases and J dropped 0 bases, with 19 bases sitting between them. This CDR3 spans 18 amino acids. In DNA, the CDR3 is TGTGCCAGCAGCTTGGCCGGCGTAGTATTGAAGAGCTCCTACGAGCAGTACTTC. It codes for CASSLAGVVLKSSYEQYF.

The chain combines TRBV4-1 with TRBJ1-2; 8 bases line up with TRBD1. The germline gives CDR1 MGHRA, CDR2 YSYEKL. The CDR3 has 15 amino acids. V gave up 6 bases and J gave up 5 bases; unmatched junction bases: 11. The CDR3 spells CASSPTYTGGYGYTF. The CDR3 DNA reads as TGCGCCAGCAGTCCAACTTATACAGGGGGATATGGCTACACCTTC.

V is TRBV7-9 and J is TRBJ2-7; 7 positions agree with TRBD1. Per germline, CDR1 SEHNR and CDR2 FQNEAQ (reference sequence). The CDR3 length is 15 residues. Unmatched junction bases numbered 7, after V lost 5 bases and J lost 0 bases. DNA of the CDR3: TGTGCCAGCAGCGCTCCGGGACAGCGCTCCTACGAGCAGTACTTC. Its translation: CASSAPGQRSYEQYF. The whole variable domain, filled in from reference TRBV7-9 and TRBJ2-7, reads DTGVSQNPRHKITKRGQNVTFRCDPISEHNRLYWYRQTLGQGPEFLTYFQNEAQLEKSRLLSDRFSAERPKGSFSTLEIQRTEQGDSAMYLCASSAPGQRSYEQYFGPGTRLTVT.

The chain combines TRBV15 with TRBJ1-5; no firm D call. V was cut by 0 bases and J by 15 bases, with 15 bases left in between. Looked up from germline, CDR1 is LNHNV and CDR2 is YYDKDF (reference sequence). The CDR3 spans 13 residues. This CDR3 is CATSRDKGTPLHF. The DNA of the CDR3 is TGTGCCACCAGCAGAGATAAAGGTACTCCCTTGCATTTT.

This sequence joins TRBV5-1 and TRBJ2-1, with 9 positions matching TRBD1. Germline V gene data show CDR1 as SGHRS and CDR2 as YFSETQ. CDR3 length: 15 amino acids. The V segment lost 0 bases and the J segment 4 bases; nucleotides outside the gene matches: 2. The CDR3 loop is CASSLDGTGYNEQFF. The DNA of the CDR3 is TGCGCCAGCAGCTTGGACGGGACAGGGTACAATGAGCAGTTCTTC. The full variable domain, its missing parts supplied by reference TRBV5-1 and TRBJ2-1, is KAGVTQTPRYLIKTRGQQVTLSCSPISGHRSVSWYQQTPGQGLQFLFEYFSETQRNKGNFPGRFSGRQFSNSRSEMNVSTLELGDSALYLCASSLDGTGYNEQFFGPGTRLTVL.

V usage is TRBV30 and J usage is TRBJ2-3; 10 bases map to TRBD2. Trimming removed 2 bases from V and 3 bases from J; junction bases left unmatched: 2. Germline loops: CDR1 GTSNPN, CDR2 SVGIG (reference sequence). CDR3 length: 14 residues. The CDR3 DNA reads as TGTGCCTGGAGTCCGGGACTAGCGACAGATACGCAGTATTTT. It encodes CAWSPGLATDTQYF.

A few counts support this clone. The gene calls are TRBV9 and TRBJ2-1; the D gene is possibly TRBD1 (5 bases). This CDR3 has 13 amino acids. The germline CDR1 and CDR2 sequences are SGDLS and YYNGEE. V was cut by 3 bases and J by 8 bases, with 12 bases left in between. In DNA, the CDR3 is TGTGCCAGCAGCGCGAGTGACAGTGATGAGCAGTTCTTC. Protein sequence: CASSASDSDEQFF.

As DNA, the CDR3 is TGTGCCAGCCTCAGGGCTTCTAACTATGGCTACACCTTC. Encoded protein: CASLRASNYGYTF. The chain employs TRBV6-1 and TRBJ1-2, with D maybe TRBD1 (5 bases). The CDR3 runs 13 residues. V was shortened by 8 bases and J by 0 bases, with 10 bases between the two germline ends. CDR1 is MNHNS and CDR2 is SASEGT in the germline V gene.

This chain uses TRBV7-6 with TRBJ2-3, with D maybe TRBD2 (6 bases). The CDR3 length is 15 residues. Germline V gene data show CDR1 as SGHVS and CDR2 as FNYEAQ. The V end lost 5 bases, the J end lost 2 bases, and 14 bases lay between the germline ends. CDR3 bases: TGTGCCAGCAGCCGGGGCGGGGCCTCCACAGATACGCAGTATTTT. Protein product: CASSRGGASTDTQYF.

The chain joins TRBV2 to TRBJ2-2; no firm D call. Germline V gene lookup returns CDR1 SNHLY and CDR2 FYNNEI. Trimming pared 3 bases from V and 0 bases from J, leaving 8 bases between. This CDR3 is built from 15 residues. CDR3: CASSDPQSNTGELFF. Here the CDR3 DNA reads TGTGCCAGCAGTGATCCCCAGTCGAACACCGGGGAGCTGTTTTTT.

This CDR3 is CASSLYQGIGYTF. CDR3 DNA: TGTGCCAGCAGTTTATATCAGGGGATTGGCTACACCTTC. The gene calls are TRBV27 and TRBJ1-2, with D maybe TRBD1 (6 bases). Per the germline V gene, CDR1 is MNHEY and CDR2 is SMNVEV (reference sequence). V gave up 1 base and J gave up 7 bases, with 10 bases separating them. CDR3 length: 13 amino acids.

V usage is TRBV5-1 and J usage is TRBJ1-2; possibly TRBD1 for D (5 bases). CDR1 is SGHRS, CDR2 YFSETQ, per germline. CDR3 size: 15 residues. V lost 0 bases and J lost 3, with 12 bases in between. The CDR3 loop is CASSLDRGSDYGYTF. Here the CDR3 DNA reads TGCGCCAGCAGCTTGGACCGGGGCTCAGACTATGGCTACACCTTC.

The V and J genes are TRBV6-6 and TRBJ1-4, with 7 bases identical to TRBD1. This CDR3 is 16 amino acids long. Germline V gives CDR1 MNHNY, CDR2 SVGAGI (reference sequence). V was pared by 6 bases and J by 4 bases, with 11 bases of the junction left unmatched. The CDR3 loop is CASRQDRAGLNEKLFF. The CDR3 nucleotides are TGTGCCAGCAGGCAAGACAGGGCGGGCCTTAATGAAAAACTGTTTTTT.

This rearrangement joins TRBV19 to TRBJ2-7; D may match TRBD1 or TRBD2 (5 bases each). This CDR3 comprises 13 residues. Germline-derived CDR1 and CDR2 are LNHDA and SQIVND (reference sequence). Between the trimmed V and J ends, which lost 7 bases and 5 bases, there was a span of 15 bases. The DNA for the CDR3 is TGTGCCAGTAATGTGGGAAGGGGACACGAGCAGTACTTC. Translated: CASNVGRGHEQYF.

This clone was picked up one time. The chain employs TRBV11-3 and TRBJ2-1; TRBD2 aligns across 13 bases. Looked up from germline, CDR1 is SGHNT and CDR2 is YENEEA. Trimming took 5 bases from V and 7 from J; bases not matched to a gene: 5. The CDR3 is 15 amino acids. CDR3 loop: CASSGGLAGINEQFF. Here the CDR3 DNA reads TGTGCCAGCAGCGGGGGACTAGCGGGAATAAATGAGCAGTTCTTC.

The V call is TRBV28, the J call TRBJ1-1; TRBD1 might be the D (6 bases). CDR1 is MDHEN, CDR2 SYDVKM, per germline. V was clipped by 5 bases and J by 8 bases, with 12 bases between them. The CDR3 is made up of 12 amino acids. The CDR3 DNA reads as TGTGCCAGCAGTGAACCCGGGACAGAAGCTTTCTTT. Translation: CASSEPGTEAFF.

This chain connects TRBV6-5 to TRBJ1-1; 7 bases agree with TRBD1. Germline V gene data show CDR1 as MNHEY and CDR2 as SVGAGI. The CDR3 is 12 amino acids. V lost 6 bases, J lost 4 bases, and 2 bases stayed unmatched. CDR3 amino acids: CASRQGLTEAFF. CDR3 DNA: TGTGCCAGCAGACAGGGGCTCACTGAAGCTTTCTTT.

The chain joins TRBV2 to TRBJ2-3; perhaps TRBD2 as D (5 bases). The V end lost 7 bases, the J end lost 0 bases, and 11 bases lay between the germline ends. CDR1 and CDR2 from the germline V gene are SNHLY and FYNNEI. CDR3 length equals 14 residues. The CDR3 region has the DNA TGTGCCAGCAATGGCGGGTCAAGCACAGATACGCAGTATTTT. Its translation is CASNGGSSTDTQYF.

The V and J genes are TRBV28 and TRBJ2-7, with D perhaps matching TRBD1 or TRBD2 (5 bases each). From germline, CDR1 is MDHEN and CDR2 SYDVKM. Trimming took off 10 bases at V and 1 base at J, with 14 bases between the two ends. The CDR3 is 13 residues long. CDR3 nucleotide sequence: TGTGCCACCATTACCGGGGCGTCCTACGAGCAGTACTTC. This gives the protein CATITGASYEQYF.

A word on this clone: Germline and junction disagree at one end, which may indicate a read error. This chain uses TRBV5-1 with TRBJ2-7, with TRBD1 identical over 9 bases. Germline CDR1 and CDR2: SGHRS and YFSETQ. This CDR3 is built from 15 residues. The DNA for the CDR3 is TGCGCCAGCAGCTTGGAATCGGGGACAGGGATTAATCGGCACTTC. This translates into CASSLESGTGINRHF.

This chain links TRBV9 with TRBJ2-3; 8 bases fit TRBD1. Germline CDR1 is SGDLS and CDR2 is YYNGEE. V was pared by 0 bases and J by 0 bases, with 3 bases of the junction left unmatched. This CDR3 has 16 residues. The CDR3 region is CASSVDGTGSTDTQYF. CDR3 coding DNA: TGTGCCAGCAGCGTAGACGGGACAGGCAGCACAGATACGCAGTATTTT.

This clone turned up a few times. The rearrangement uses TRBV5-4 and TRBJ1-1; no clear D. Germline V gene sequence: CDR1 SGHNT, CDR2 YYREEE (reference sequence). Deletions cut 1 base from V and 1 base from J, with 5 bases between. The CDR3 runs to 13 residues. In DNA, the CDR3 is TGTGCCAGCAGCTTGTCAGCGAACACTGAAGCTTTCTTT. Residues: CASSLSANTEAFF.

The J gene is TRBJ1-1, the V gene TRBV19, with D possibly TRBD1 on 5 matching bases. CDR3 length: 14 amino acids. Germline CDR1 LNHDA, CDR2 SQIVND (reference sequence). Trimming pared 5 bases from V and 0 bases from J, leaving 10 bases between. The chain's CDR3 is CASSLTGVNTEAFF. The CDR3 region has the DNA TGTGCCAGTAGTCTCACGGGGGTGAACACTGAAGCTTTCTTT.

Here the CDR3 reads CATSREWGSGANVLTF. DNA for the CDR3: TGTGCCACCAGCAGAGAGTGGGGCTCTGGGGCCAACGTCCTGACTTTC. The chain links TRBV15 to TRBJ2-6; D unclear. The V gene lost 0 bases and the J gene lost 0 bases, with 6 bases spanning the gap. The CDR3 contains 16 residues. Germline V gene sequence: CDR1 LNHNV, CDR2 YYDKDF (reference sequence). Looking up the rest from reference TRBV15 and TRBJ2-6 gives the full variable domain: DAMVIQNPRYQVTQFGKPVTLSCSQTLNHNVMYWYQQKSSQAPKLLFHYYDKDFNNEADTPDNFQSRRPNTSFCFLDIRSPGLGDTAMYLCATSREWGSGANVLTFGAGSRLTVL.